The 8 T cell receptor beta chains below all came from one sample that was sequenced in a study of stem cell transplantation in POMP-related autoinflammatory disease. Method: immunoSEQ multiplex PCR; TCRdb's copy keeps in-frame clones and lacks some. The sample has some 68,000 clones, roughly 93% seen once. The material was CD4+ T cells from PBMCs, obtained after stem cell transplantation. The receptors here all came from a human patient with POMP-related autoinflammation and immune dysregulation (PRAID). Some of the T cells may derive from the graft donor.

The genes are TRBV2 and TRBJ2-3; 7 bases fit TRBD1. Germline loops: CDR1 SNHLY, CDR2 FYNNEI. After removal of 5 bases from V and 4 bases from J, the junction contained 9 bases not matched to a gene. This CDR3 has 15 amino acids. In nucleotides, the CDR3 is TGTGCCAGCAGTACGGGACAGTTAGTCCCAGATACGCAGTATTTT. Translating gives CASSTGQLVPDTQYF.

The J gene is TRBJ2-5, the V gene TRBV11-2; D is unresolved. The CDR3 sequence is 14 residues long. Deletions cut 5 bases from V and 1 base from J, with 11 bases between. Germline lookup yields CDR1 SGHAT and CDR2 FQNNGV. CDR3 protein: CASSLGSFQETQYF. The CDR3 DNA reads as TGTGCCAGCAGCCTGGGATCCTTCCAAGAGACCCAGTACTTC.

The chain recombines TRBV11-1 with TRBJ2-2; the D gene could be TRBD1 or TRBD2 (5 bases each). The germline CDR1 and CDR2 sequences are SGHAT and FQDESV (reference sequence). The CDR3 length is 15 residues. The V end lost 5 bases, the J end lost 0 bases, and 10 bases lay between the germline ends. The CDR3: CASSLGGSNTGELFF. DNA for the CDR3: TGTGCCAGCAGCCTTGGGGGATCGAACACCGGGGAGCTGTTTTTT.

CDR3 sequence: CASSELGVQSKPQHF. As DNA, the CDR3 is TGTGCCAGCAGTGAACTGGGTGTACAATCAAAGCCCCAGCATTTT. The rearrangement uses TRBV2 and TRBJ1-5; D is undetermined. The CDR3 contains 15 residues. V was clipped by 2 bases and J by 8 bases, with 16 bases between them. CDR1 SNHLY and CDR2 FYNNEI come from the germline V gene.

This chain joins TRBV3-1 (or the pseudogene TRBV3-2) and TRBJ2-2; D gene uncertain. V was cut by 3 bases and J by 4 bases, with 3 bases left in between. CDR3 length: 12 amino acids. Germline CDR1 LGHDT, CDR2 YNNKEL (reference sequence). CDR3 in DNA: TGTGCCAGCAGCCAGAGCACCGGGGAGCTGTTTTTT. Protein product: CASSQSTGELFF.

The rearrangement links TRBV7-9 to TRBJ2-2; D is perhaps TRBD1 (6 bases). This CDR3 has 17 residues. Trimming took off 5 bases at V and 6 bases at J, with 22 bases between the two ends. In germline, CDR1 is SEHNR, CDR2 FQNEAQ (reference sequence). CDR3 DNA: TGTGCCAGCAGCCTAATGGGCACCGGGGCAGGGGCCGGGGAGCTGTTTTTT. Translated: CASSLMGTGAGAGELFF.

This clone was seen only once. The chain is built from TRBV11-2 and TRBJ2-7; 8 bases match TRBD2. V was clipped by 0 bases and J by 1 base; unmatched bases: 2. The CDR3 is 15 residues long. CDR1 SGHAT and CDR2 FQNNGV come from the germline V gene. The chain's CDR3 is CASSLEGTRSYEQYF. The CDR3, as DNA: TGTGCCAGCAGCTTAGAAGGGACTAGATCCTACGAGCAGTACTTC.

The chain links TRBV19 to TRBJ1-5; 8 bases line up with TRBD1. Looked up from germline, CDR1 is LNHDA and CDR2 is SQIVND (reference sequence). V lost 6 bases to trimming and J lost 2 bases; unmatched junction nucleotides: 0. The CDR3 is 13 residues long. In DNA, the CDR3 is TGTGCCAGTAGGGGACAGGGCAATCAGCCCCAGCATTTT. Amino acids: CASRGQGNQPQHF.